These T cell receptor beta chains were read from a single sample in a study of OX40 agonist ivuxolimab in advanced cancers. Libraries were prepared by immunoSEQ multiplex PCR; TCRdb keeps only in-frame clonotypes and omits some of them. The sample includes fewer than 90,000 clones, roughly 87% of them seen just once. The sample in question was CD4+ or CD8+ T cells sorted from blood, obtained in a trial of the OX40 agonist ivuxolimab. These receptors were collected from an adult with an advanced solid tumor such as melanoma, head and neck, liver or kidney cancer. Each CDR3 is given with its conserved first and last residue. A D gene is named only where the DNA matches it firmly. Clone size appears in some rows only: once, few, many, or a class for an expanded clone.

D	V	J	size	CDR3	DNA
-	TRBV11-2	TRBJ1-4	-	CASRPGQYNEKLFF	TGTGCCAGCAGACCCGGACAGTATAATGAAAAACTGTTTTTT
TRBD2	TRBV7-6	TRBJ2-5	-	CASSHPWGRDRETQYF	TGTGCCAGCAGCCACCCTTGGGGGAGGGACCGAGAGACCCAGTACTTC
-	TRBV27	TRBJ2-7	-	CASSGGLAAATGEQYF	TGTGCCAGCAGTGGAGGACTAGCCGCGGCGACAGGGGAGCAGTACTTC
-	TRBV6-1	TRBJ1-3	-	CASSEVRAGSGNTIYF	TGTGCCAGCAGTGAAGTGAGGGCCGGATCTGGAAACACCATATATTTT
TRBD1	TRBV19	TRBJ1-4	-	CASSTSDRFGEKLFF	TGTGCCAGTAGTACATCGGACAGGTTTGGAGAAAAACTGTTTTTT
-	TRBV30	TRBJ2-7	once	CAWGDNTWEQYF	TGTGCCTGGGGGGATAACACTTGGGAGCAGTACTTC
-	TRBV1	TRBJ2-7	-	CTSSQGLPKVGDEQYF	TGCACCAGCAGCCAAGGGCTACCGAAAGTTGGGGACGAGCAGTACTTC
TRBD2	TRBV28	TRBJ2-7	-	CASSYLGGDEQYF	TGTGCCAGCAGTTATTTGGGGGGGGACGAGCAGTACTTC
-	TRBV5-1	TRBJ2-3	-	CASSLGLGVPDTQYF	TGCGCCAGCAGCTTGGGACTAGGGGTTCCAGATACGCAGTATTTT
TRBD1	TRBV7-4	TRBJ1-5	-	CASSSDRVPQPQHF	TGTGCCAGCAGCTCAGACAGGGTTCCTCAGCCCCAGCATTTT
TRBD2	TRBV7-3	TRBJ2-3	-	CASSSGLASTDTQYF	TGTGCCAGCAGTTCAGGACTAGCTTCCACAGATACGCAGTATTTT
-	TRBV9	TRBJ2-2	-	CASTRDLEVTGELFF	TGTGCCAGCACCCGGGACCTTGAGGTCACCGGGGAGCTGTTTTTT
TRBD2	TRBV15	TRBJ2-7	-	CATSRETSAYEQYF	TGTGCCACCAGCAGAGAGACTAGCGCCTACGAGCAGTACTTC
-	TRBV2	TRBJ2-5	-	CASYPVIRETQYF	TGTGCCTCATACCCTGTCATCCGAGAGACCCAGTACTTC
TRBD1	TRBV6-1	TRBJ1-1	-	CASSELDRGDLAFF	TGTGCCAGCAGTGAACTAGACAGGGGAGACTTGGCTTTCTTT
TRBD1	TRBV6-1	TRBJ1-2	-	CATYWTGQSGYTF	TGTGCCACCTATTGGACAGGGCAGTCTGGCTACACCTTC
TRBD2	TRBV6-6	TRBJ2-1	-	CASSDTSGTNNEQFF	TGTGCCAGCAGTGACACTAGCGGGACCAACAATGAGCAGTTCTTC
TRBD1	TRBV2	TRBJ1-2	few	CASRTGGRDYGYTF	TGTGCCAGCAGAACAGGGGGTCGAGACTATGGCTACACCTTC
-	TRBV11-3	TRBJ2-2	-	CASQSGWIEGGELFF	TGTGCCAGCCAAAGCGGGTGGATTGAAGGCGGGGAGCTGTTTTTT
-	TRBV5-4	TRBJ2-5	-	CASSVGLAEETQYF	TGTGCCAGCAGCGTTGGTTTAGCGGAAGAGACCCAGTACTTC
-	TRBV7-2	TRBJ1-2	-	CASSLEAGSKRGYTF	TGTGCCAGCAGCTTAGAGGCGGGGTCCAAACGTGGCTACACCTTC
-	TRBV2	TRBJ2-3	-	CASRLEGTQYF	TGTGCCAGCAGGTTGGAGGGTACGCAGTATTTT
-	TRBV5-1	TRBJ1-3	few	CASSLGGNTIYF	TGCGCCAGCAGCTTGGGCGGAAACACCATATATTTT
-	TRBV5-1	TRBJ2-5	-	CASSLVATTIQETQYF	TGCGCCAGCAGCTTGGTGGCGACTACCATCCAAGAGACCCAGTACTTC
-	TRBV30	TRBJ1-5	-	CAWRGAGSNQPQHF	TGTGCCTGGAGAGGTGCCGGTAGCAATCAGCCCCAGCATTTT
TRBD1	TRBV5-6	TRBJ2-7	few	CASSFSTGVFEQYF	TGTGCCAGCAGCTTCTCGACAGGGGTGTTCGAGCAGTACTTC
TRBD1	TRBV28	TRBJ1-3	-	CASSSQGANGGNTIYF	TGTGCCAGCAGTTCTCAGGGGGCGAATGGTGGAAACACCATATATTTT
TRBD2	TRBV2	TRBJ2-4	-	CASRYNSGTSGGAKNIQYF	TGTGCCAGCAGGTATAACTCCGGGACTAGCGGGGGGGCCAAAAACATTCAGTACTTC
-	TRBV2	TRBJ1-2	-	CASTELERGGYTF	TGTGCCAGCACCGAACTGGAGCGGGGTGGCTACACCTTC
-	TRBV19	TRBJ1-2	-	CASSLNLDTYGYTF	TGTGCCAGTAGTCTCAACCTGGACACATATGGCTACACCTTC
-	TRBV28	TRBJ2-2	-	CASSPSGLAGTGELFF	TGTGCCAGCAGTCCAAGTGGGCTAGCCGGAACCGGGGAGCTGTTTTTT
-	TRBV18	TRBJ1-3	-	CASSLVLSGNTIYF	TGTGCCAGCTCACTCGTACTCTCTGGAAACACCATATATTTT
TRBD1	TRBV10-3	TRBJ2-7	-	CAISRTGEGSYEQYF	TGTGCCATCAGCCGCACAGGGGAAGGATCCTACGAGCAGTACTTC
TRBD2	TRBV5-6	TRBJ2-5	-	CASSLGSGKKTQYF	TGTGCCAGCAGCTTGGGTAGCGGGAAAAAGACCCAGTACTTC
TRBD2	TRBV6-5	TRBJ2-1	once	CASSLSGTSVNEQFF	TGTGCCAGCAGTTTATCAGGGACTAGCGTCAATGAGCAGTTCTTC
-	TRBV11-3	TRBJ2-7	-	CASSLDGTTYEQYF	TGTGCCAGCAGCTTAGACGGGACCACCTACGAGCAGTACTTC
-	TRBV5-8	TRBJ1-2	-	CASSLQGSNYGYTF	TGTGCCAGCAGCTTGCAGGGTTCTAACTATGGCTACACCTTC
TRBD2	TRBV27	TRBJ2-3	-	CASSLSGTSGRTDTQYF	TGTGCCAGCAGTTTATCAGGGACTAGCGGGAGGACAGATACGCAGTATTTT
TRBD1	TRBV5-6	TRBJ1-5	-	CASSPWTGNQPQHF	TGTGCCAGCAGCCCGTGGACAGGGAATCAGCCCCAGCATTTT
TRBD1	TRBV15	TRBJ2-1	-	CATSRDRDRVGSNEQFF	TGTGCCACCAGCAGAGATCGGGACAGGGTCGGGTCTAATGAGCAGTTCTTC
-	TRBV12-5	TRBJ2-1	few	CASGARGSNINEQFF	TGTGCTAGTGGCGCAAGGGGATCGAATATCAATGAGCAGTTCTTC
TRBD2	TRBV11-2	TRBJ2-7	-	CASSSGGGRTYTYEQYF	TGTGCCAGCAGCTCCGGGGGGGGAAGGACATACACCTACGAGCAGTACTTC